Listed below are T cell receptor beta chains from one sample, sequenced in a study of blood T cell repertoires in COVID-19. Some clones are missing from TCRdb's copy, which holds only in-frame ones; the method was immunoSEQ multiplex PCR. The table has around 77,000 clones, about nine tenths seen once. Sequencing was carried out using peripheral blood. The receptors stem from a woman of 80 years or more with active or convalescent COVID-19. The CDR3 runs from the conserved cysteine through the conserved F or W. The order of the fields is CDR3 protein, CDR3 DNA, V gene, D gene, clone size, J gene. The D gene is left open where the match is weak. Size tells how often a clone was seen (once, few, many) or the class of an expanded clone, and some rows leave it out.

CDR3 protein: CASSPQGGGNQPQHF
CDR3 DNA: TGTGCCAGCTCACCCCAGGGAGGAGGCAATCAGCCCCAGCATTTT
V gene: TRBV18
D gene: -
clone size: -
J gene: TRBJ1-5

CDR3 protein: CASSTKAGSTDTQYF
CDR3 DNA: TGTGCCAGCAGCACCAAGGCGGGGTCCACAGATACGCAGTATTTT
V gene: TRBV28
D gene: -
clone size: -
J gene: TRBJ2-3

CDR3 protein: CAWSYRGLQPQHF
CDR3 DNA: TGTGCCTGGAGCTACAGGGGGCTTCAGCCCCAGCATTTT
V gene: TRBV30
D gene: TRBD1
clone size: once
J gene: TRBJ1-5

CDR3 protein: CATSDSWGGRGYGYTF
CDR3 DNA: TGTGCCACCAGTGACTCCTGGGGGGGGCGCGGCTATGGCTACACCTTC
V gene: TRBV24-1
D gene: -
clone size: -
J gene: TRBJ1-2

CDR3 protein: CASSSRGTGISAKNIQYF
CDR3 DNA: TGCGCCAGCAGCAGCCGCGGGACAGGGATCTCGGCCAAAAACATTCAGTACTTC
V gene: TRBV5-1
D gene: TRBD1
clone size: -
J gene: TRBJ2-4

CDR3 protein: CAWSVQQGAGAFF
CDR3 DNA: TGTGCCTGGAGTGTACAACAGGGGGCGGGAGCTTTCTTT
V gene: TRBV30
D gene: TRBD1
clone size: -
J gene: TRBJ1-1

CDR3 protein: CASSGWGLGTGELFF
CDR3 DNA: TGTGCCAGCAGCGGATGGGGACTGGGCACCGGGGAGCTGTTTTTT
V gene: TRBV2
D gene: -
clone size: -
J gene: TRBJ2-2

CDR3 protein: CASRVTSGVTDTQYF
CDR3 DNA: TGCGCCAGCAGGGTGACTAGCGGGGTCACAGATACGCAGTATTTT
V gene: TRBV5-1
D gene: TRBD2
clone size: -
J gene: TRBJ2-3

CDR3 protein: CASSQGSKSQPQHF
CDR3 DNA: TGTGCCAGCAGCCAAGGTAGCAAGAGCCAGCCCCAGCATTTT
V gene: TRBV3-1/TRBV3-2
D gene: -
clone size: -
J gene: TRBJ1-5

CDR3 protein: CASSQGDTGYTF
CDR3 DNA: TGTGCCAGCAGCCAAGGGGACACTGGCTACACCTTC
V gene: TRBV3-1/TRBV3-2
D gene: -
clone size: -
J gene: TRBJ1-2

CDR3 protein: CASSFQTRLISYEQYF
CDR3 DNA: TGTGCCAGCAGCTTTCAGACTAGGTTGATCTCCTACGAGCAGTACTTC
V gene: TRBV7-2
D gene: -
clone size: once
J gene: TRBJ2-7

CDR3 protein: CASSAGGGPPYEQYF
CDR3 DNA: TGTGCCAGCAGCGCGGGAGGAGGACCCCCCTACGAGCAGTACTTC
V gene: TRBV9
D gene: TRBD2
clone size: -
J gene: TRBJ2-7

CDR3 protein: CASSTRDRGQETQYF
CDR3 DNA: TGTGCCAGCAGTACCCGGGACAGGGGGCAAGAGACCCAGTACTTC
V gene: TRBV25-1
D gene: TRBD1
clone size: -
J gene: TRBJ2-5

CDR3 protein: CASSQQGNYGYTF
CDR3 DNA: TGCGCCAGCAGCCAACAGGGTAACTATGGCTACACCTTC
V gene: TRBV4-3
D gene: -
clone size: -
J gene: TRBJ1-2

CDR3 protein: CASLAGDVNTGELFF
CDR3 DNA: TGTGCCAGTTTAGCGGGGGACGTGAACACCGGGGAGCTGTTTTTT
V gene: TRBV6-6
D gene: TRBD2
clone size: -
J gene: TRBJ2-2

CDR3 protein: CASSLGQGSGLFF
CDR3 DNA: TGTGCCAGCAGCTTGGGACAGGGCTCGGGACTGTTTTTT
V gene: TRBV7-2
D gene: TRBD1
clone size: -
J gene: TRBJ1-4

CDR3 protein: CASSYSGQGDYGYTF
CDR3 DNA: TGTGCCAGCAGTTACTCGGGACAGGGGGACTATGGCTACACCTTC
V gene: TRBV6-2/TRBV6-3
D gene: TRBD1
clone size: -
J gene: TRBJ1-2

CDR3 protein: CASLSSGNTIYF
CDR3 DNA: TGTGCCAGCCTTAGCTCTGGAAACACCATATATTTT
V gene: TRBV3-1/TRBV3-2
D gene: -
clone size: -
J gene: TRBJ1-3

CDR3 protein: CASSGGRGVSNQPQHF
CDR3 DNA: TGTGCCAGCAGTGGGGGCAGGGGAGTAAGCAATCAGCCCCAGCATTTT
V gene: TRBV2
D gene: -
clone size: once
J gene: TRBJ1-5

CDR3 protein: CASSLALRGTQETQYF
CDR3 DNA: TGTGCCAGCAGCTTAGCTCTGCGGGGGACCCAAGAGACCCAGTACTTC
V gene: TRBV7-7
D gene: TRBD2
clone size: -
J gene: TRBJ2-5

CDR3 protein: CASSQSGDRGGTEAFF
CDR3 DNA: TGCGCCAGCAGTCAATCCGGGGACAGGGGAGGAACTGAAGCTTTCTTT
V gene: TRBV23-1
D gene: TRBD1
clone size: -
J gene: TRBJ1-1

CDR3 protein: CASSFGGVLGAEAFF
CDR3 DNA: TGTGCCAGCAGCTTTGGAGGGGTCCTAGGCGCTGAAGCTTTCTTT
V gene: TRBV11-2
D gene: -
clone size: -
J gene: TRBJ1-1

CDR3 protein: CSVDGRGGETQYF
CDR3 DNA: TGCAGCGTTGACGGCAGGGGAGGGGAGACCCAGTACTTC
V gene: TRBV29-1
D gene: -
clone size: -
J gene: TRBJ2-5

CDR3 protein: CASSSRLAGGLNYNEQFF
CDR3 DNA: TGTGCCAGCAGTTCCAGACTAGCGGGGGGCTTAAACTACAATGAGCAGTTCTTC
V gene: TRBV27
D gene: TRBD2
clone size: -
J gene: TRBJ2-1

CDR3 protein: CASSQVGGRYNEQFF
CDR3 DNA: TGCGCCAGCAGCCAAGTCGGGGGGAGGTACAATGAGCAGTTCTTC
V gene: TRBV4-1
D gene: TRBD2
clone size: once
J gene: TRBJ2-1

CDR3 protein: CASSPPGFSGNTIYF
CDR3 DNA: TGTGCCAGCAGCCCCCCAGGCTTCTCTGGAAACACCATATATTTT
V gene: TRBV7-2
D gene: -
clone size: -
J gene: TRBJ1-3

CDR3 protein: CASSHVADTEAFF
CDR3 DNA: TGTGCCAGCAGCCACGTCGCGGACACTGAAGCTTTCTTT
V gene: TRBV12-3/TRBV12-4
D gene: -
clone size: -
J gene: TRBJ1-1

CDR3 protein: CASSDPETGTGLDEQYF
CDR3 DNA: TGTGCCAGCAGTGACCCCGAGACCGGGACAGGGTTAGACGAGCAGTACTTC
V gene: TRBV6-1
D gene: TRBD1
clone size: -
J gene: TRBJ2-7

CDR3 protein: CASSDRENYGYTF
CDR3 DNA: TGTGCCAGCAGCGACAGGGAAAACTATGGCTACACCTTC
V gene: TRBV12-3/TRBV12-4
D gene: TRBD1
clone size: -
J gene: TRBJ1-2

CDR3 protein: CASSLWAGQETQYF
CDR3 DNA: TGTGCCAGCAGCTTATGGGCGGGGCAAGAGACCCAGTACTTC
V gene: TRBV7-2
D gene: -
clone size: -
J gene: TRBJ2-5

CDR3 protein: CASSTVLGGLQLEKLFF
CDR3 DNA: TGTGCCAGTAGTACTGTCTTGGGGGGTCTACAACTGGAAAAACTGTTTTTT
V gene: TRBV19
D gene: -
clone size: once
J gene: TRBJ1-4

CDR3 protein: CASSQTGTASYEQYF
CDR3 DNA: TGCGCCAGCAGCCAAACCGGGACAGCCTCCTACGAGCAGTACTTC
V gene: TRBV4-3
D gene: TRBD1
clone size: -
J gene: TRBJ2-7

CDR3 protein: CASRQGSNQPQHF
CDR3 DNA: TGTGCCAGTAGGCAGGGCAGCAATCAGCCCCAGCATTTT
V gene: TRBV28
D gene: -
clone size: -
J gene: TRBJ1-5

CDR3 protein: CASSRAGGNTGELFF
CDR3 DNA: TGTGCCAGCAGCCGAGCGGGGGGGAACACCGGGGAGCTGTTTTTT
V gene: TRBV11-2
D gene: TRBD2
clone size: -
J gene: TRBJ2-2